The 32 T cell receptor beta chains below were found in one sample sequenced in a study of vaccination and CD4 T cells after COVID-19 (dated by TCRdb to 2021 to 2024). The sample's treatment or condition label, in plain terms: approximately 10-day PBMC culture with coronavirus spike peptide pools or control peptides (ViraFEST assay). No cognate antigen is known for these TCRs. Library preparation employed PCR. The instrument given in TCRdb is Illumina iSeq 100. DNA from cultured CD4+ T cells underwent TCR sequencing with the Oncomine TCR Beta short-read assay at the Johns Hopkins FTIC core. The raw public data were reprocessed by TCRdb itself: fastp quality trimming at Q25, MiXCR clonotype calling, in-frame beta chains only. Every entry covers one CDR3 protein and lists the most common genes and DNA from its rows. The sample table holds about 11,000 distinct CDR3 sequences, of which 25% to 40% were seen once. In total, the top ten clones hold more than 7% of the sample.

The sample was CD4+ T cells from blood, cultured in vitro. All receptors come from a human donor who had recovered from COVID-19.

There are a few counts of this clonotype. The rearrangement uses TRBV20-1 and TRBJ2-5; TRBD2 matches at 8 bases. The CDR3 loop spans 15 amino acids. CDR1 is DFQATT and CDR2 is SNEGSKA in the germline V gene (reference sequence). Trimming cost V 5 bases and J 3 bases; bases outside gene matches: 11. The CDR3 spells CSAHLFAGGKETQYF. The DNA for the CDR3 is TGCAGTGCTCACCTCTTCGCGGGGGGAAAAGAGACCCAGTACTTC.

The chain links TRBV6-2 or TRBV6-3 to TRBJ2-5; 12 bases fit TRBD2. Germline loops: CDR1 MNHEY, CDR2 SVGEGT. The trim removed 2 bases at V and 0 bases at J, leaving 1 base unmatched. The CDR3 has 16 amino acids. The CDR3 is CASSYGTSGYQETQYF. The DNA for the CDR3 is TGTGCCAGCAGTTACGGGACTAGCGGGTACCAAGAGACCCAGTACTTC.

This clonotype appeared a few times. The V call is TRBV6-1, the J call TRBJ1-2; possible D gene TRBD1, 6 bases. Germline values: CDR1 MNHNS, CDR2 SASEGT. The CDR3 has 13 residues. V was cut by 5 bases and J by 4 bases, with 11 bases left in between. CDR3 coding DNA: TGTGCCAGCAGTCATAGGGGGGGCTATGGCTACACCTTC. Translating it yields CASSHRGGYGYTF.

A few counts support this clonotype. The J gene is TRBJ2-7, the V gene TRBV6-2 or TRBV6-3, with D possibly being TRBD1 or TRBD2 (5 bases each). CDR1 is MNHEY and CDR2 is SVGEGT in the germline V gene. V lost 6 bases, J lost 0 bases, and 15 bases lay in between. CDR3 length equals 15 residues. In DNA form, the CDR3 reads TGTGCCAGCAGAGCTTTACGGGGCAGCTCCTACGAGCAGTACTTC. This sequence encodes CASRALRGSSYEQYF.

The CDR3 here is CASSIQGGTGYEQYF. The CDR3 coding sequence is TGTGCCAGTAGTATCCAAGGCGGGACAGGTTACGAGCAGTACTTC. This rearrangement joins TRBV19 to TRBJ2-7; TRBD1 aligns across 8 bases. There are 15 residues in the CDR3. Germline trimming cut 3 bases from V and 4 bases from J; bases unmatched to any gene: 8. CDR1 and CDR2 from the germline V gene are LNHDA and SQIVND (reference sequence).

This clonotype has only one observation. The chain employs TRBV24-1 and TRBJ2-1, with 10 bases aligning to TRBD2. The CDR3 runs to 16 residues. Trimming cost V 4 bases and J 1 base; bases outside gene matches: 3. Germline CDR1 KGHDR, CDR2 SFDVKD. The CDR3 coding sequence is TGTGCCACCAGTGACTCGACTAGCGGGTCCTACAATGAGCAGTTCTTC. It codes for CATSDSTSGSYNEQFF.

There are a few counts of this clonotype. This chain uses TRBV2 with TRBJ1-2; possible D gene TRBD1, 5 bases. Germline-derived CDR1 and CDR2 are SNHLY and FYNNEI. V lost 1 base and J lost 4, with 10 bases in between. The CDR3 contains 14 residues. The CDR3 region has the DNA TGTGCCAGCAGTGAAGTAAGACAGCCCTATGGCTACACCTTC. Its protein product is CASSEVRQPYGYTF.

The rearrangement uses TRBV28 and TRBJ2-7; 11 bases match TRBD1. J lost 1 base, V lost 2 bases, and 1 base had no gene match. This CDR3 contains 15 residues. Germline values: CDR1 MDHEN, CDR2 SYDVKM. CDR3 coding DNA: TGTGCCAGCAGTTTAGGGACAGGGGGTTCCTACGAGCAGTACTTC. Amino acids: CASSLGTGGSYEQYF.

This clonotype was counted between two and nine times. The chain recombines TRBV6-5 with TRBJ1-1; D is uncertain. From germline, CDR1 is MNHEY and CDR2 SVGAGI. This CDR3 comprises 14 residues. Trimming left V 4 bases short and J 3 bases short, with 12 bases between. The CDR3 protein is CASSFDGLDTEAFF. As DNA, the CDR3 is TGTGCCAGCAGTTTCGACGGGCTGGACACTGAAGCTTTCTTT.

The CDR3 sequence: CASHSREGGQPQHF. The DNA of the CDR3 is TGTGCCAGCCATTCCAGGGAAGGAGGACAGCCCCAGCATTTT. V usage is TRBV28 and J usage is TRBJ1-5, with D perhaps TRBD1 (5 bases). The CDR3 loop spans 14 amino acids. The ends were cut back, 8 bases at V and 7 bases at J, with 18 bases in the middle. CDR1 MDHEN and CDR2 SYDVKM come from the germline V gene.

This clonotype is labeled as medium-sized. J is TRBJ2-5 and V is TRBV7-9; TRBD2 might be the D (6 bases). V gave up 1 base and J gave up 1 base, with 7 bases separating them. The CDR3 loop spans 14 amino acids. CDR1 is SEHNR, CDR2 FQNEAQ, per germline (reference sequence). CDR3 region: CASSLVGGQETQYF. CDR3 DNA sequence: TGTGCCAGCAGCTTAGTCGGGGGCCAAGAGACCCAGTACTTC.

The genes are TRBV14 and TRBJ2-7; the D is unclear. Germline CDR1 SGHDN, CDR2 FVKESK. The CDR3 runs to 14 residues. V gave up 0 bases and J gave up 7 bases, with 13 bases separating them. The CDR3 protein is CASSQDSAAREQYF. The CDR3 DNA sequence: TGTGCCAGCAGCCAAGATTCGGCAGCGAGAGAGCAGTACTTC.

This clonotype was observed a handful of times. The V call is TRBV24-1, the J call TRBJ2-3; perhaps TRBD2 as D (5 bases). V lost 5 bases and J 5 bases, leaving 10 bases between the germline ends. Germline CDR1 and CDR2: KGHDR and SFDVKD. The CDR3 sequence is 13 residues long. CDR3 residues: CATSGEGGDTQYF. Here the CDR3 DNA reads TGTGCCACCAGTGGTGAAGGAGGAGATACGCAGTATTTT.

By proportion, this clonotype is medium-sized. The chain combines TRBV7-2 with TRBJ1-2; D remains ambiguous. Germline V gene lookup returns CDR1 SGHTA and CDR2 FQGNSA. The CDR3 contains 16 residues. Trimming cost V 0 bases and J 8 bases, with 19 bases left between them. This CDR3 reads CASSLASQPAPEGYTF. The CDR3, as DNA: TGTGCCAGCAGCTTAGCGTCCCAGCCAGCGCCGGAGGGCTACACCTTC.

In DNA form, the CDR3 reads TGTGCCAGCAGCCTCGCCTTACAGGGGGCGCGGGGCTACACCTTC. Its protein is CASSLALQGARGYTF. V gene TRBV4-2 combines with J gene TRBJ1-2, with 9 bases aligning to TRBD1. The ends lost 4 bases at V and 8 bases at J; junction bases unmatched: 11. This CDR3 has 15 amino acids. The germline V gene has CDR1 LGHNA and CDR2 YNFKEQ.

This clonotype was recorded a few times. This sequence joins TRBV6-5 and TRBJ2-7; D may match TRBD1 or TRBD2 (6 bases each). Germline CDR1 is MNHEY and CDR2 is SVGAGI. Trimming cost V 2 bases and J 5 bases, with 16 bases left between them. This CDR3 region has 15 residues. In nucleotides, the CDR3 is TGTGCCAGCAGTTACGGGGGGACATGGGTCGACGAGCAGTACTTC. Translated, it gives CASSYGGTWVDEQYF.

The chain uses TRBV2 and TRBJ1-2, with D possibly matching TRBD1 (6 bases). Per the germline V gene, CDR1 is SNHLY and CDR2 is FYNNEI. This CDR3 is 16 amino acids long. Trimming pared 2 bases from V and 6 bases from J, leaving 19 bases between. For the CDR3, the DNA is TGTGCCAGCAGTGAACAGGGACTCCTAGGGGGGAATGGCTACACCTTC. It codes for CASSEQGLLGGNGYTF.

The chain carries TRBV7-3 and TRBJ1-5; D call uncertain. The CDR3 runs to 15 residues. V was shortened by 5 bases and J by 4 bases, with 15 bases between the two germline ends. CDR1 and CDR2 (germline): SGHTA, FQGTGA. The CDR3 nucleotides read TGTGCCAGCAGCCCCCCGGGATTTGAAAATCAGCCCCAGCATTTT. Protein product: CASSPPGFENQPQHF.

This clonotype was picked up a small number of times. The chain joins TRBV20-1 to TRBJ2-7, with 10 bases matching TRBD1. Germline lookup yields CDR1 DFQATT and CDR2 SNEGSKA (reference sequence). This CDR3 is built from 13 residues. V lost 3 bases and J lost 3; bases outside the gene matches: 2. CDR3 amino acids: CSASRTGGYEQYF. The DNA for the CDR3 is TGCAGTGCTAGCCGGACAGGGGGCTACGAGCAGTACTTC.

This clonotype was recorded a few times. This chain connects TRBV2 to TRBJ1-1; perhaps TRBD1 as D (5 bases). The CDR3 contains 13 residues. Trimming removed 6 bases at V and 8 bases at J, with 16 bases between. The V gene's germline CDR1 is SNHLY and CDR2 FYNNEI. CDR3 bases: TGTGCCAGCAGGGTCTTGGCGGGGGGGGAAGCTTTCTTT. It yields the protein CASRVLAGGEAFF.

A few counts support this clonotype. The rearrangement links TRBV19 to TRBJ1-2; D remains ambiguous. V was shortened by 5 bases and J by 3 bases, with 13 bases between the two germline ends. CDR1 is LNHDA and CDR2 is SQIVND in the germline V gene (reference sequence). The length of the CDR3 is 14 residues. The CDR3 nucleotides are TGTGCCAGTAGTTCCTTCTACCGGGACTATGGCTACACCTTC. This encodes CASSSFYRDYGYTF. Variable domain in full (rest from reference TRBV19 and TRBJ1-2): DGGITQSPKYLFRKEGQNVTLSCEQNLNHDAMYWYRQDPGQGLRLIYYSQIVNDFQKGDIAEGYSVSREKKESFPLTVTSAQKNPTAFYLCASSSFYRDYGYTFGSGTRLTVV.

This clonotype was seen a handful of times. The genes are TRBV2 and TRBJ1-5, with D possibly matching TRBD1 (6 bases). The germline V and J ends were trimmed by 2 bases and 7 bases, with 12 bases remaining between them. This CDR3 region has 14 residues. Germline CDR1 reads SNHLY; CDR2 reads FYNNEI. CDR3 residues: CASSEQGIQQPQHF. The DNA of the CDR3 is TGTGCCAGCAGTGAACAGGGGATCCAACAGCCCCAGCATTTT.

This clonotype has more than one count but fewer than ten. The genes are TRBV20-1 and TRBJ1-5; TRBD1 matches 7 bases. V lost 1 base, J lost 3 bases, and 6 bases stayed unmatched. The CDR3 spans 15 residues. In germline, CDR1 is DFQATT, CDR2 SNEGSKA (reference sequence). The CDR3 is CSARVGTVDNQPQHF. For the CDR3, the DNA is TGCAGTGCTAGAGTCGGGACAGTAGACAATCAGCCCCAGCATTTT.

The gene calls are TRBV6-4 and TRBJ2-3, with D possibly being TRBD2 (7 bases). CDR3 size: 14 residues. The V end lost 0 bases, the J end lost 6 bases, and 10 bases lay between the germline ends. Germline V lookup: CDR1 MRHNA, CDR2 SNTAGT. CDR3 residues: CASSDSGGADTQYF. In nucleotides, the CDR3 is TGTGCCAGCAGTGACTCGGGGGGGGCCGATACGCAGTATTTT.

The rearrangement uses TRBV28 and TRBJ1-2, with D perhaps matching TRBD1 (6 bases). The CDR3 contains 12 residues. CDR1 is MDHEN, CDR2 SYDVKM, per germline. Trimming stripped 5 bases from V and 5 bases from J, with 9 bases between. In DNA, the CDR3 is TGTGCCAGCAGTGCAGGGGCTTATGGCTACACCTTC. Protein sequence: CASSAGAYGYTF.

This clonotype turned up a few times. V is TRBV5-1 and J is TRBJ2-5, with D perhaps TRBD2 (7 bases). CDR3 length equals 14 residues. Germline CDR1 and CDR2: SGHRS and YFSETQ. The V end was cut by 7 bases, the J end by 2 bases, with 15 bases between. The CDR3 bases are TGCGCCAGCTCCGGGGGGCGCCCACAAGAGACCCAGTACTTC. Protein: CASSGGRPQETQYF. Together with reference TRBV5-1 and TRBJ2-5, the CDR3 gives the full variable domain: KAGVTQTPRYLIKTRGQQVTLSCSPISGHRSVSWYQQTPGQGLQFLFEYFSETQRNKGNFPGRFSGRQFSNSRSEMNVSTLELGDSALYLCASSGGRPQETQYFGPGTRLLVL.

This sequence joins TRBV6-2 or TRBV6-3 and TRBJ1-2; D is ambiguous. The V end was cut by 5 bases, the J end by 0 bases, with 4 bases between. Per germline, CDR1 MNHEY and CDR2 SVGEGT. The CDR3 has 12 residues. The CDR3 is CASSPANYGYTF. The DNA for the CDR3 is TGTGCCAGCAGTCCTGCTAACTATGGCTACACCTTC.

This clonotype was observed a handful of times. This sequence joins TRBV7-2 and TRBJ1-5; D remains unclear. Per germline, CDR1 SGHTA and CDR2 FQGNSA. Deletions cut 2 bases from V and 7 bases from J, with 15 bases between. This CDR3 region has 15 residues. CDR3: CASSLSTGGSQPQHF. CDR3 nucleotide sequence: TGTGCCAGCAGCTTATCCACCGGCGGATCACAGCCCCAGCATTTT.

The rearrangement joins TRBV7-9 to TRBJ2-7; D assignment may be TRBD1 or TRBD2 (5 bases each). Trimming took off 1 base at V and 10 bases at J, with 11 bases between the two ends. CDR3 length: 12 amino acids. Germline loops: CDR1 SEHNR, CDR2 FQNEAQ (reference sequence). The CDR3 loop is CASSLGSGDQYF. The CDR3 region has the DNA TGTGCCAGCAGCTTAGGTAGTGGGGACCAGTACTTC.

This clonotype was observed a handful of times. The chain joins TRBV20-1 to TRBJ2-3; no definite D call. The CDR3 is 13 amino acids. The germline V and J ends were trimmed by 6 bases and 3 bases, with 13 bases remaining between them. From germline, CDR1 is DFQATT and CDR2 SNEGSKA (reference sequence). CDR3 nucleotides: TGCAGTGCCATCCCCCTCGGGACAGATACGCAGTATTTT. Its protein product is CSAIPLGTDTQYF.

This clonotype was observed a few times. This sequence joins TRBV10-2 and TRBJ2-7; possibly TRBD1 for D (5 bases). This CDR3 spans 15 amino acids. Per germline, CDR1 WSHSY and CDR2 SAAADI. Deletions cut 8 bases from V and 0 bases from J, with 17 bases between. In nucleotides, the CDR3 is TGCGCCAGCGGGATTGTACAGGCTACCTCCTACGAGCAGTACTTC. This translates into CASGIVQATSYEQYF.

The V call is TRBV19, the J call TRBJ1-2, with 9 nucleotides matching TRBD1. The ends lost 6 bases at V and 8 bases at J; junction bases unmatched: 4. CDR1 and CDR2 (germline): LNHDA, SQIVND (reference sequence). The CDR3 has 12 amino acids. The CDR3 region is CASSRQGGGYTF. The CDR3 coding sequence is TGTGCCAGTAGCCGACAGGGGGGCGGCTACACCTTC.